These T cell receptor beta chains were read from a single sample in a study of CD8 T cells in ankylosing spondylitis. TCRdb recomputed calls from the 5' RACE reads with MiXCR, one row per CDR3 protein. This table has 450,000 to 550,000 distinct CDR3 sequences, about 5.2% appearing once. The sample was blood, either unsorted or a sorted T cell fraction (not recorded which). Every receptor here comes from a male donor with ankylosing spondylitis. Both conserved end residues are part of each CDR3. A D gene is named only where the DNA matches it firmly. Clone size appears in some rows only: once, few, many, or a class for an expanded clone.

clone_size	v_call	j_call	d_call	cdr3_nt	cdr3_aa
.	TRBV4-2	TRBJ2-1	.	TGTGCCAGCGGCCCAGGGGTGGGTTGGGACAATGAGCAGTTCTTC	CASGPGVGWDNEQFF
many	TRBV5-1	TRBJ2-7	.	TGCGCCAGCAGCCTGCTATGGGGGGAGAGGTACGAGCAGTACTTC	CASSLLWGERYEQYF
many	TRBV12-5	TRBJ1-1	.	TGTGCTAGTGGTTTGGTACTGGGACCACGCACTGAAGCTTTCTTT	CASGLVLGPRTEAFF
many	TRBV7-9	TRBJ1-2	.	TGTGCCAGCAGCTTAGCGACGGCCGTCTATGGCTACACCTTC	CASSLATAVYGYTF
many	TRBV12-3/TRBV12-4	TRBJ1-5	.	TGTGCCAGCAGTTTAGAGCTTCGGAGCAATCAGCCCCAGCATTTT	CASSLELRSNQPQHF
many	TRBV12-3/TRBV12-4	TRBJ2-7	.	TGTGCCAGCAGTTTCCCGACAGGTCTCAACGAGCAGTACTTC	CASSFPTGLNEQYF
many	TRBV7-8	TRBJ2-5	.	TGTGCCAGCAGCGCCCCCGGGACGGTAGAGACCCAGTACTTC	CASSAPGTVETQYF
.	TRBV6-5	TRBJ1-6	.	TGTGCCAGCAGCCCCCATCCGACGGTGAACTATAATTCACCCCTCCACTTT	CASSPHPTVNYNSPLHF
few	TRBV5-1	TRBJ2-1	.	TGCGCCAGCAGCTTGGCTGGTATGAGCGGGTACTCCTACAATGAGCAGTTCTTC	CASSLAGMSGYSYNEQFF
many	TRBV6-5	TRBJ2-3	.	TGTGCCAGCAGTTACGCTGGTTTTGATGCAGATACGCAGTATTTT	CASSYAGFDADTQYF
many	TRBV15	TRBJ1-1	.	TGTGCCACCAGCAGAGCGACTGGGAACACTGAAGCTTTCTTT	CATSRATGNTEAFF
many	TRBV7-2	TRBJ2-3	TRBD2	TGTGCCAGCAGCTCCTGGGAGGGGACAGATACGCAGTATTTT	CASSSWEGTDTQYF
many	TRBV6-1	TRBJ2-5	.	TGTGCCAGCAGTCCCCGGGGCCGAGAGTGGGAGACCCAGTACTTC	CASSPRGREWETQYF
many	TRBV27	TRBJ2-7	.	TGTGCCAGCAGTGTCGGACTCTCCTACGAGCAGTACTTC	CASSVGLSYEQYF
many	TRBV10-3	TRBJ2-1	.	TGTGCCATCAGTGATGAGACAGAGCAGTTCTTC	CAISDETEQFF
many	TRBV29-1	TRBJ2-2	TRBD2	TGCAGCGCCAAGGGACTAGCGGGAGTACGGACCGGGGAGCTGTTTTTT	CSAKGLAGVRTGELFF
many	TRBV5-6	TRBJ2-2	.	TGTGCCAGCAGCTTGACGAGAGAGCTGTTTTTT	CASSLTRELFF
many	TRBV11-1	TRBJ1-2	.	TGTGCCAGCAGCCCAAGACAGGTAGCTGGCTACACCTTC	CASSPRQVAGYTF
few	TRBV27	TRBJ1-2	.	TGTGCCAGCAGAAGCTTAAGGGGACCTAACTATGGCTACACCTTC	CASRSLRGPNYGYTF
.	TRBV24-1	TRBJ1-2	.	TGTGCCACCAGTGACCCCCGCGCGAGGGGGAACTATGGCTACACCTTC	CATSDPRARGNYGYTF
many	TRBV5-1	TRBJ1-1	.	TGCGCCAGCAGCTTTACAGGGAGTGAAGCTTTCTTT	CASSFTGSEAFF
many	TRBV29-1	TRBJ2-5	TRBD1	TGCAGCGTGCTCCCGGGACAGCTATTCCAAGAGACCCAGTACTTC	CSVLPGQLFQETQYF
many	TRBV15	TRBJ2-7	TRBD1	TGTGCCACCAGCGTCGGGACAGGGGGCTACGAGCAGTACTTC	CATSVGTGGYEQYF
many	TRBV4-3	TRBJ1-1	.	TGCGCCAGCAGCCAATCAAACTCTCTGAACACTGAAGCTTTCTTT	CASSQSNSLNTEAFF
many	TRBV6-2/TRBV6-3	TRBJ1-2	TRBD1	TGTGCCAGCAGATCTTGGACAGGGAACTATGGCTACACCTTC	CASRSWTGNYGYTF
many	TRBV29-1	TRBJ2-1	.	TGCAGCTTTCAGCACGGGGGAGTTTACAATGAGCAGTTCTTC	CSFQHGGVYNEQFF
many	TRBV20-1	TRBJ1-1	.	TGCAGTGCTAGTAAAAGGGACGCTGAAGCTTTCTTT	CSASKRDAEAFF
.	TRBV28	TRBJ2-5	.	TGTGCCAGCAGTTTATACCCCCCCGGGGCGACCCAGTACTTC	CASSLYPPGATQYF
many	TRBV15	TRBJ2-7	.	TGTGCCACCAGCCGAGGGGCTGGCCGGGAGAAACGGGAGCAGTACTTC	CATSRGAGREKREQYF
many	TRBV7-2	TRBJ2-5	.	TGTGCCAGCAGTTTAGCCCGGCGGGAGACCCAGTACTTC	CASSLARRETQYF
many	TRBV5-1	TRBJ2-7	.	TGCGCCAGCAGCCACAGGGAGGACGGCTACGAGCAGTACTTC	CASSHREDGYEQYF
.	TRBV12-3/TRBV12-4	TRBJ2-1	TRBD2	TGTGCCAGCAGTTTTCGGGTAGCGGGCAATGAGCAGTTCTTC	CASSFRVAGNEQFF
many	TRBV9	TRBJ2-7	.	TGTGCCAGCAGCGTAGATGCCTCTGCCTACGAGCAGTACTTC	CASSVDASAYEQYF
many	TRBV29-1	TRBJ2-7	TRBD1	TGCAGCGTACAACGAGGACAGGGGCGTGACTACGAGCAGTACTTC	CSVQRGQGRDYEQYF
many	TRBV20-1	TRBJ2-3	.	TGCAGTGCTAGAGACGCGGTCCCTAGCACAGATACGCAGTATTTT	CSARDAVPSTDTQYF
many	TRBV6-1	TRBJ1-6	.	TGTGCCAGCAGTGCCGTAGTTGATTCACCCCTCCACTTT	CASSAVVDSPLHF
many	TRBV6-2/TRBV6-3	TRBJ2-1	.	TGTGCCAGTTTGGGAGGAAGCTCCTACAATGAGCAGTTCTTC	CASLGGSSYNEQFF
many	TRBV29-1	TRBJ2-5	TRBD2	TGCAGTGCTCTAGCGGGAGAATTCTCCCAGTACTTC	CSALAGEFSQYF
many	TRBV12-3/TRBV12-4	TRBJ1-1	TRBD1	TGTGCCAGCAGAAAGGGCCGACAGGGCTTAAGGATGAACACTGAAGCTTTCTTT	CASRKGRQGLRMNTEAFF
.	TRBV13	TRBJ1-2	.	TGTGCCAGCAGCTTAGCCCCCTTCCGGGCCTATGGCTACACCTTC	CASSLAPFRAYGYTF